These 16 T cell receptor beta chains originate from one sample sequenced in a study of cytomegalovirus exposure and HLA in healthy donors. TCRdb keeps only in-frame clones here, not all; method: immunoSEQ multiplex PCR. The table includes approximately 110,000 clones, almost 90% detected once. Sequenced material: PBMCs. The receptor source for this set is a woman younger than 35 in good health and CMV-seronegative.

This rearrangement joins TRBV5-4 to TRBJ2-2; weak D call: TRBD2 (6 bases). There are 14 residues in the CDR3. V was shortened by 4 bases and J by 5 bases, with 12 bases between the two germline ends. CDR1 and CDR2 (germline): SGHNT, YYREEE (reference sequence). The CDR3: CASSTVEGTGELFF. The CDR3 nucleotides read TGTGCCAGCAGCACCGTGGAGGGAACCGGGGAGCTGTTTTTT.

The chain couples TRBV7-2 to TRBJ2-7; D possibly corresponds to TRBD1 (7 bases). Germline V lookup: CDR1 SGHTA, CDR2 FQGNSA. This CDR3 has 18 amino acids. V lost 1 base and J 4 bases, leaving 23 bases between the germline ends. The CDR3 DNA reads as TGTGCCAGCAGCTTAGTGCTCCGAGGAGGGGGCGCATTTTACGAGCAGTACTTC. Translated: CASSLVLRGGGAFYEQYF.

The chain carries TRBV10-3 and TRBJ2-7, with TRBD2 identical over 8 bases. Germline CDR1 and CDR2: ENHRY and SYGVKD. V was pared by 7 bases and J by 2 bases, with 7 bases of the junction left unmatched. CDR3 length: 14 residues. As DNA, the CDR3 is TGTGCCATCAAAGCGGGAGCAAGTACCTACGAGCAGTACTTC. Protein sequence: CAIKAGASTYEQYF.

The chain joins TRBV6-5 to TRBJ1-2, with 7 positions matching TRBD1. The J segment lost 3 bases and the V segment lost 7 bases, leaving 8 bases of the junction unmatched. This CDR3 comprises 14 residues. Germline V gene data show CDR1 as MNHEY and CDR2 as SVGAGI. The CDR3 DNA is TGTGCCAGCAATATAGGGGGCGTAGACTATGGCTACACCTTC. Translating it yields CASNIGGVDYGYTF.

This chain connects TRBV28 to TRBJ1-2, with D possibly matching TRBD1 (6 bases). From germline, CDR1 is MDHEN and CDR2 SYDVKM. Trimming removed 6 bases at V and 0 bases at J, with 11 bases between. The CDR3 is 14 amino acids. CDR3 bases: TGTGCCAGCAGATCCAGGGGAACTAACTATGGCTACACCTTC. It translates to CASRSRGTNYGYTF.

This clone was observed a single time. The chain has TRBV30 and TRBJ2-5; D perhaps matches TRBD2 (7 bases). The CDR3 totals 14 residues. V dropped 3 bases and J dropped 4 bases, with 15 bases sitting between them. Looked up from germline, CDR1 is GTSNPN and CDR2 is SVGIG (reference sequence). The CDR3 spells CAWRARGAGETQYF. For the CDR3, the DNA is TGTGCCTGGAGGGCCCGGGGGGCTGGAGAGACCCAGTACTTC.

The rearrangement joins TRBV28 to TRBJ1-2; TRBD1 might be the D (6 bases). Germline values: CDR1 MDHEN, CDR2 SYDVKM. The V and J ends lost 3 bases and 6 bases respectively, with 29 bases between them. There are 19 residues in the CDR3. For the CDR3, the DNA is TGTGCCAGCAGTTTGCATACCTACCGGACGGGACAAATTTTAGATGGCTACACCTTC. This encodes CASSLHTYRTGQILDGYTF.

The CDR3 reads CASSLGGSGSSEQFF. The CDR3, as DNA: TGTGCCAGCAGCCTAGGGGGTAGCGGGAGTAGTGAGCAGTTCTTC. V gene TRBV9 combines with J gene TRBJ2-1, with 9 nucleotides matching TRBD2. The CDR3 has 15 residues. J was trimmed by 9 bases and V by 4 bases; bases with no gene match: 11. CDR1 and CDR2 from the germline V gene are SGDLS and YYNGEE.

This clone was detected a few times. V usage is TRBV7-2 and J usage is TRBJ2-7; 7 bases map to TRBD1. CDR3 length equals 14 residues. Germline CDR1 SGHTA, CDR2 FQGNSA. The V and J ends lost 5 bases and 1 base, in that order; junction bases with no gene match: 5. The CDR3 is CASSLTGKSYEQYF. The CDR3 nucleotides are TGTGCCAGCAGCCTGACAGGGAAGTCCTACGAGCAGTACTTC.

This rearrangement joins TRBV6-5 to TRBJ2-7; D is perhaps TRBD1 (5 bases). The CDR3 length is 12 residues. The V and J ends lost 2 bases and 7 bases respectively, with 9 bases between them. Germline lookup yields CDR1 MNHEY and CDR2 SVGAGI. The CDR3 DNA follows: TGTGCCAGCAGTTACGGGGCCGGGGAGCAGTACTTC. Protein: CASSYGAGEQYF.

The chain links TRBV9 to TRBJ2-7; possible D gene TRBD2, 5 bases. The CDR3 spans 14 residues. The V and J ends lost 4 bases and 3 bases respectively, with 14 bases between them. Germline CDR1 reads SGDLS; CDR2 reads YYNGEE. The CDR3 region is CASSPRELVYEQYF. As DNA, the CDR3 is TGTGCCAGCAGCCCCCGGGAATTGGTCTACGAGCAGTACTTC.

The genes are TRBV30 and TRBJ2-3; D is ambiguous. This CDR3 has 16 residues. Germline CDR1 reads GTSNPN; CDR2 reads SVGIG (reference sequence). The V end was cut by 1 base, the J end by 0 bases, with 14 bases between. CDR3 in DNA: TGTGCCTGGAGTGGCCGACACAGCCGGAGCACAGATACGCAGTATTTT. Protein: CAWSGRHSRSTDTQYF.

The CDR3 loop reads CASSFNTDTQYF. The CDR3 DNA sequence: TGTGCCAGCAGCTTTAACACAGATACGCAGTATTTT. V usage is TRBV5-4 and J usage is TRBJ2-3, with D unresolved. V was clipped by 2 bases and J by 2 bases, with 3 bases between them. The germline V gene has CDR1 SGHNT and CDR2 YYREEE (reference sequence). CDR3 length: 12 amino acids.

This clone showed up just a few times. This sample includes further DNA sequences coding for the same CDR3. The CDR3 DNA sequence: TGTGCCAGCAGTTTACTAGCGGGGGGTAACAATGAGCAGTTCTTC. Translated, it gives CASSLLAGGNNEQFF. The rearrangement joins TRBV28 to TRBJ2-1; 11 positions match TRBD2. This CDR3 region has 15 residues. Trimming took 2 bases from V and 5 from J; bases not matched to a gene: 2. The V gene's germline CDR1 is MDHEN and CDR2 SYDVKM. The variable domain in full, completed from reference TRBV28 and TRBJ2-1, reads DVKVTQSSRYLVKRTGEKVFLECVQDMDHENMFWYRQDPGLGLRLIYFSYDVKMKEKGDIPEGYSVSREKKERFSLILESASTNQTSMYLCASSLLAGGNNEQFFGPGTRLTVL.

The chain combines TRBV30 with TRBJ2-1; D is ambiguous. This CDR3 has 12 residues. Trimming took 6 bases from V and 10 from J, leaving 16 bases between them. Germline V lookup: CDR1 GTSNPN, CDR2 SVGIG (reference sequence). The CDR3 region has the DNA TGTGCCTGTTCCGGGTCCGCAAGAGAGCAGTTCTTC. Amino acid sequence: CACSGSAREQFF.

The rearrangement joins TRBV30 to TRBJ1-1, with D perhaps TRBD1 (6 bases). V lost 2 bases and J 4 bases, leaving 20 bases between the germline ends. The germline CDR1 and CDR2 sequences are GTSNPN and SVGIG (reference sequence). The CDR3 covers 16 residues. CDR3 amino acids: CAWSRKIRGGGTEAFF. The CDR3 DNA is TGTGCCTGGAGTCGAAAAATCAGGGGCGGGGGCACTGAAGCTTTCTTT.